A single sample gave rise to the 12 T cell receptor beta chains below, sequenced in a study of post-analysis software for immune sequencing data. Findings and caveats of the study: TRBV segments more frequent in patients than in controls numbered a few and included TRBV5-6, TRBV5-1 and TRBV20-1.

These receptors have no identified antigens. TCR beta cDNA libraries included unique molecular identifiers. TCRdb re-called the PCR reads through MiXCR, storing one row per CDR3 protein. The repertoire holds hundreds of thousands of distinct CDR3 sequences, with about 40% as singletons. Sequencing was performed on blood. All receptors derive from a girl aged 2 to 9 with multiple sclerosis.

The rearrangement joins TRBV13 to TRBJ1-2; D remains ambiguous. V gave up 5 bases and J gave up 2 bases, with 12 bases separating them. CDR3 length: 14 residues. CDR1 is PRHDT and CDR2 is FYEKMQ in the germline V gene (reference sequence). CDR3 DNA: TGTGCCAGCAGCCAACCAGTAGCGAACTATGGCTACACCTTC. This codes for CASSQPVANYGYTF.

The V and J genes are TRBV2 and TRBJ2-5; 7 nucleotides match TRBD1. The junction had 7 bases not matched to a gene; V was cut back by 6 bases and J by 6 bases. Looked up from germline, CDR1 is SNHLY and CDR2 is FYNNEI. CDR3 length: 13 amino acids. The chain's CDR3 is CASRMGQLKTQYF. In nucleotides, the CDR3 is TGTGCCAGCAGAATGGGACAGCTAAAGACCCAGTACTTC.

The chain combines TRBV20-1 with TRBJ1-5; D is possibly TRBD1 (6 bases). This CDR3 contains 12 residues. The germline V gene encodes CDR1 DFQATT and CDR2 SNEGSKA (reference sequence). The CDR3 loop reads CSVGGPNQPQHF. The CDR3 DNA reads as TGCAGCGTAGGGGGACCCAATCAGCCCCAGCATTTT.

This clonotype has only a few counts. V gene TRBV15 combines with J gene TRBJ1-2; no clear D. V dropped 3 bases and J dropped 4 bases, with 15 bases sitting between them. Germline CDR1 reads LNHNV; CDR2 reads YYDKDF (reference sequence). The CDR3 runs to 15 residues. CDR3 DNA: TGTGCCACCAGCAGGGGCCCACTAAATAGCTATGGCTACACCTTC. Protein sequence: CATSRGPLNSYGYTF.

The chain has TRBV20-1 and TRBJ2-1; 10 bases align to TRBD2. The CDR3 is 16 residues long. CDR1 and CDR2 from the germline V gene are DFQATT and SNEGSKA (reference sequence). Unmatched junction bases numbered 3, after V lost 0 bases and J lost 1 base. CDR3 nucleotide sequence: TGCAGTGCTAGAGATACAGCGGGAGGGTCCTACAATGAGCAGTTCTTC. Amino acid sequence: CSARDTAGGSYNEQFF.

This clonotype appeared a few times. The chain recombines TRBV29-1 with TRBJ2-7; tentatively, D is TRBD2 (6 bases). The length of the CDR3 is 13 residues. V lost 5 bases and J 2 bases, leaving 13 bases between the germline ends. Germline V gene sequence: CDR1 SQVTM, CDR2 ANQGSEA. CDR3 protein: CSVRPSATYEQYF. The CDR3 DNA is TGCAGCGTTCGTCCTAGCGCAACCTACGAGCAGTACTTC.

This clonotype appeared a few times. The V gene is TRBV29-1, the J gene TRBJ2-3; D assignment may be TRBD1 or TRBD2 (5 bases each). CDR1 SQVTM and CDR2 ANQGSEA come from the germline V gene. Trimming took 6 bases from V and 4 from J, leaving 8 bases between them. This CDR3 has 11 residues. The CDR3 DNA follows: TGCAGCGTATTGGGGGCAGATACGCAGTATTTT. Encoded protein: CSVLGADTQYF.

This clonotype showed up many times. In DNA form, the CDR3 reads TGCGCCAGCAGCTTGGAGGGCCATGAGCAGTTCTTC. Translated, it gives CASSLEGHEQFF. V and J are TRBV5-1 and TRBJ2-1; no firm D call. This CDR3 has 12 residues. Trimming took off 0 bases at V and 8 bases at J, with 6 bases between the two ends. Looked up from germline, CDR1 is SGHRS and CDR2 is YFSETQ.

There are a few counts of this clonotype. The chain combines TRBV7-9 with TRBJ1-1; D is uncertain. This CDR3 region has 12 residues. V was shortened by 3 bases and J by 0 bases, with 2 bases between the two germline ends. CDR1 and CDR2 from the germline V gene are SEHNR and FQNEAQ (reference sequence). The CDR3 sequence: CASSFMNTEAFF. The CDR3 coding sequence is TGTGCCAGCAGCTTTATGAACACTGAAGCTTTCTTT.

This clonotype was seen repeatedly, ten times or more. The genes are TRBV12-3 or TRBV12-4 and TRBJ2-7; 11 bases fit TRBD1. This CDR3 has 14 residues. The V segment lost 4 bases and the J segment 5 bases; nucleotides outside the gene matches: 4. The CDR3 nucleotides read TGTGCCAGCAGTTGGACAGGGGGCGGAAACGAGCAGTACTTC. Amino acids: CASSWTGGGNEQYF.

This clonotype was counted only a few times. The chain employs TRBV5-6 and TRBJ2-5; no firm D call. The assigned J gene may be wrong: the sequence end matches TRBJ2-7 better. The CDR3 is 14 residues long. CDR1 SGHDT and CDR2 YYEEEE come from the germline V gene. The CDR3 protein is CASTVPSRDHEQYF. For the CDR3, the DNA is TGTGCCAGCACGGTCCCCAGTCGAGACCACGAGCAGTACTTC.

The chain has TRBV14 and TRBJ2-1; the match to TRBD2 covers 8 bases. The ends lost 0 bases at V and 8 bases at J; junction bases unmatched: 12. Germline V lookup: CDR1 SGHDN, CDR2 FVKESK. This CDR3 has 17 residues. This CDR3 is CASSQDYGGGLSDEQFF. The CDR3 bases are TGTGCCAGCAGCCAAGACTACGGGGGGGGTCTGTCCGATGAGCAGTTCTTC. The whole variable domain, filled in from reference TRBV14 and TRBJ2-1, reads EAGVTQFPSHSVIEKGQTVTLRCDPISGHDNLYWYRRVMGKEIKFLLHFVKESKQDESGMPNNRFLAERTGGTYSTLKVQPAELEDSGVYFCASSQDYGGGLSDEQFFGPGTRLTVL.